What follows are 10 T cell receptor beta chains derived from one specimen sequenced in a study of regulatory T cells in long-lasting Graves disease. According to the study, TCR beta libraries were built with iRepertoire HTBI primers and CDR3-region Arm-PCR. TCRdb recomputed calls from the multiplex PCR reads with MiXCR, one row per CDR3 protein. In the table there are 600,000 to 850,000 distinct CDR3 sequences, around 30% of which are singletons. Time point given: persistent/refractory GD, antithyroid drugs over 5 years with positive TRAb. Extracted RNA from PBMCs served as the source of the TCR library. This sample comprised peripheral blood mononuclear cells (PBMCs), obtained when the disease was refractory, from a patient treated with antithyroid drugs. Receptors were obtained from a female donor with Graves disease.

The rearrangement links TRBV12-3 or TRBV12-4 to TRBJ1-1; 10 bases map to TRBD1. The J segment lost 6 bases and the V segment lost 6 bases, leaving 10 bases of the junction unmatched. The CDR3 extends over 15 amino acids. The CDR3 region is CASRPYRDRGAEAFF. In DNA, the CDR3 is TGTGCCAGCAGGCCATACAGGGACAGGGGAGCTGAAGCTTTCTTT.

The chain combines TRBV14 with TRBJ2-2; 9 positions agree with TRBD2. The CDR3 has 18 residues. The J segment lost 7 bases and the V segment lost 0 bases, leaving 12 bases of the junction unmatched. Germline V gene data show CDR1 as SGHDN and CDR2 as FVKESK. The CDR3 protein is CASSQEALSSGSDGELFF. The CDR3 bases are TGTGCCAGCAGCCAAGAAGCCCTAAGTAGCGGGAGCGACGGGGAGCTGTTTTTT.

This clonotype was picked up a small number of times. The chain is built from TRBV20-1 and TRBJ2-7; the D is unclear. Trimming took off 6 bases at V and 2 bases at J, with 11 bases between the two ends. CDR3 length: 12 residues. The germline CDR1 and CDR2 sequences are DFQATT and SNEGSKA (reference sequence). The CDR3 region has the DNA TGCAGTGCCGGTCAGAAGACCTACGAGCAGTACTTC. Protein: CSAGQKTYEQYF.

CDR3 DNA sequence: TGTGCCAGCAGTTCGGGGACAGGGGGCGTTTTTAACTATGGCTACACCTTC. Protein sequence: CASSSGTGGVFNYGYTF. This chain joins TRBV12-3 or TRBV12-4 and TRBJ1-2; TRBD1 aligns across 12 bases. The length of the CDR3 is 17 residues. With 4 bases clipped from V and 1 base from J, the junction kept 7 bases outside the gene matches.

The chain couples TRBV2 to TRBJ2-7; D remains ambiguous. This CDR3 contains 13 residues. V was shortened by 1 base and J by 4 bases, with 8 bases between the two germline ends. Germline CDR1 SNHLY, CDR2 FYNNEI. This CDR3 reads CASSEEVRYEQYF. The CDR3 region has the DNA TGTGCCAGCAGTGAAGAGGTCAGATACGAGCAGTACTTC. The full variable domain, its missing parts supplied by reference TRBV2 and TRBJ2-7, is EPEVTQTPSHQVTQMGQEVILRCVPISNHLYFYWYRQILGQKVEFLVSFYNNEISEKSEIFDDQFSVERPDGSNFTLKIRSTKLEDSAMYFCASSEEVRYEQYFGPGTRLTVT.

This clonotype came up many times. The rearrangement joins TRBV11-2 to TRBJ2-5; TRBD2 matches 14 bases. This CDR3 has 18 amino acids. V shed 5 bases, J shed 4 bases, and the junction held 12 bases outside the gene matches. The germline gives CDR1 SGHAT, CDR2 FQNNGV. CDR3 sequence reads: CASSRAGTGTSGRETQYF. DNA of the CDR3: TGTGCCAGCAGCCGAGCTGGAACCGGGACTAGCGGGAGAGAGACCCAGTACTTC.

This chain joins TRBV4-1 and TRBJ1-1, with unresolved D. This CDR3 region has 15 residues. V was trimmed by 1 base and J by 5 bases, leaving 14 bases between them. CDR1 and CDR2 (germline): MGHRA, YSYEKL. The CDR3: CASSQVYRVRTEAFF. CDR3 coding DNA: TGCGCCAGCAGCCAAGTATATAGAGTGAGAACTGAAGCTTTCTTT.

This clonotype was seen many times. A read error may produce the germline difference seen at one junction end. The genes are TRBV7-3 and TRBJ2-5; 13 bases line up with TRBD2. Per germline, CDR1 SGHTA and CDR2 FQGTGA. The CDR3 consists of 15 residues. The CDR3 DNA sequence: TGTGCCAGCAGCCTAACTAGCGGGAGGGGGGAGACCCAGTACTTC. Translating it yields CASSLTSGRGETQYF.

This clonotype turned up a few times. The chain uses TRBV10-3 and TRBJ1-1; D might be TRBD1 (5 bases). This CDR3 is 15 amino acids long. Trimming took off 0 bases at V and 1 base at J, with 9 bases between the two ends. Looked up from germline, CDR1 is ENHRY and CDR2 is SYGVKD. The CDR3 DNA reads TGTGCCATCAGTGAGTCTGGGGGTTCGAACACTGAAGCTTTCTTT. The encoded protein is CAISESGGSNTEAFF.

The chain carries TRBV28 and TRBJ1-2; possible D gene TRBD1, 6 bases. Looked up from germline, CDR1 is MDHEN and CDR2 is SYDVKM. This CDR3 contains 13 residues. Trimming removed 4 bases at V and 7 bases at J, with 13 bases between. DNA of the CDR3: TGTGCCAGCAGTTCGGACAGCCTCCGTGGCTACACCTTC. Translating gives CASSSDSLRGYTF.